The rows below give T cell receptor beta chains drawn from one sample of a study of beta chain features in type 1 diabetes. TCRdb's table, derived via immunoSEQ multiplex PCR, lists solely in-frame clones and lacks some. The sample lists 900,000 or so clones; about 17% were seen once. Sequenced input: naive CD4+ T cells from blood. Source of these receptors: a woman between 18 and 29 years old in good health. Each CDR3 is given with its conserved first and last residue. Each record gives: CDR3 DNA, CDR3 protein, clone size, V gene, J gene, D gene. The D gene is left open where the match is weak. Expanded clones get a size class; other rows say once, few or many, or leave the size out.

DNA: TGTGCCAGCAGCTTAGTCCGGACTCACTCCTACGAGCAGTACTTC
CDR3: CASSLVRTHSYEQYF
size: few
V: TRBV7-2
J: TRBJ2-7
D: -

DNA: TGCGCCAGCAGCCGTGAAGTGGGGACAGGGAATGGCTACACCTTC
CDR3: CASSREVGTGNGYTF
size: few
V: TRBV5-1
J: TRBJ1-2
D: TRBD1

DNA: TGCGCCAGCAGCTTGGCGGCCAGCTACGAGCAGTACTTC
CDR3: CASSLAASYEQYF
size: few
V: TRBV5-1
J: TRBJ2-7
D: -

DNA: TGTGCCAGCAGTGTCCTTAAATCCTCGGGTGGCTACACCTTC
CDR3: CASSVLKSSGGYTF
size: few
V: TRBV2
J: TRBJ1-2
D: -

DNA: TGTGCCAGCAGGTTTGGAGCGAACACCGGGGAGCTGTTTTTT
CDR3: CASRFGANTGELFF
size: -
V: TRBV6-5
J: TRBJ2-2
D: -

DNA: TGTGCCAGCAGTTACTCGAATTTGGACGGCGAGCAGTACTTC
CDR3: CASSYSNLDGEQYF
size: -
V: TRBV6-5
J: TRBJ2-7
D: -

DNA: TGTGCCAGCAGTCCCGCAGGGATTAACACTGAAGCTTTCTTT
CDR3: CASSPAGINTEAFF
size: -
V: TRBV6-5
J: TRBJ1-1
D: -

DNA: TGTGCCAGCAGCTTAGTATCTGGACAGGTGAACTATGGCTACACCTTC
CDR3: CASSLVSGQVNYGYTF
size: few
V: TRBV7-2
J: TRBJ1-2
D: TRBD1

DNA: TGTGCCAGCAGTGAAAGGGCGGGAGTCGCCAAAAACATTCAGTACTTC
CDR3: CASSERAGVAKNIQYF
size: few
V: TRBV2
J: TRBJ2-4
D: TRBD2

DNA: TGTGCCAGCAGCTTAGCAATTGGGGGCACTTCCTACAATGAGCAGTTCTTC
CDR3: CASSLAIGGTSYNEQFF
size: -
V: TRBV7-9
J: TRBJ2-1
D: -

DNA: TGCAGCGAACGGGACAGGGCCTACGAGCAGTACTTC
CDR3: CSERDRAYEQYF
size: -
V: TRBV29-1
J: TRBJ2-7
D: TRBD1

DNA: TGTGCCAGCAGTGAACAACTAGCGGGAGAAGAGCAGTTCTTC
CDR3: CASSEQLAGEEQFF
size: -
V: TRBV25-1
J: TRBJ2-1
D: TRBD2

DNA: TGTGCCAGCAGCTTAGTGGGGAGAGAGACCCAGTACTTC
CDR3: CASSLVGRETQYF
size: few
V: TRBV7-9
J: TRBJ2-5
D: -

DNA: TGTGCCAGCAGCTTCTTCGCTACAGGTTCCTACGAGCAGTACTTC
CDR3: CASSFFATGSYEQYF
size: few
V: TRBV7-2
J: TRBJ2-7
D: -

DNA: TGTGCCAGCAGCGCGAGCGGGATTAGCTCCTACAATGAGCAGTTCTTC
CDR3: CASSASGISSYNEQFF
size: -
V: TRBV5-4
J: TRBJ2-1
D: TRBD2

DNA: TGTGCCAGCAGCTTAGGGCGTAGGGTACAGGGATCTTTCGAGCAGTACTTC
CDR3: CASSLGRRVQGSFEQYF
size: few
V: TRBV7-2
J: TRBJ2-7
D: -

DNA: TGTGCCAGTAGTATAGTCGGACCCAGGAGCTCCTACGAGCAGTACTTC
CDR3: CASSIVGPRSSYEQYF
size: -
V: TRBV19
J: TRBJ2-7
D: -

DNA: TGTGCCAGCAGCGTAGTAGGACTAGCGGGAAACACAGATACGCAGTATTTT
CDR3: CASSVVGLAGNTDTQYF
size: -
V: TRBV9
J: TRBJ2-3
D: TRBD2

DNA: TGTGCCAGCAGCTTAGGTGTGAGCTCCTACAATGAGCAGTTCTTC
CDR3: CASSLGVSSYNEQFF
size: -
V: TRBV7-9
J: TRBJ2-1
D: -

DNA: TGTGCCAGCAGTGAATTTTTTGCAGGCTCTGGAAACACCATATATTTT
CDR3: CASSEFFAGSGNTIYF
size: few
V: TRBV2
J: TRBJ1-3
D: -

DNA: TGTGCCAGCAGCTTAGGGGTGACCCCTAACTATGGCTACACCTTC
CDR3: CASSLGVTPNYGYTF
size: few
V: TRBV7-9
J: TRBJ1-2
D: -

DNA: TGTGCCAGCAGCTTAAGGGGGCAAGAGACCCAGTACTTC
CDR3: CASSLRGQETQYF
size: once
V: TRBV7-3
J: TRBJ2-5
D: -